This record covers a single T cell receptor (beta chain). The method was immunoSEQ multiplex PCR; TCRdb's version includes in-frame clones alone and lacks a portion of them. The sample shows 50,000 to 60,000 clones, about 90% of them seen only once. This sample is drawn from a study of T cell responses to AZD1222 COVID-19 vaccine. Background on the study: Second-dose intervals of approximately 4 or approximately 12 weeks were pooled.

The CDR3 extends over 13 amino acids. Between the trimmed V and J ends, which lost 3 bases and 4 bases, there was a span of 9 bases. This sequence was found in an adult in good health. Specimen: peripheral blood, collected on day 0 of AZD1222 vaccination. V usage is TRBV12-3 or TRBV12-4 and J usage is TRBJ1-1; the D gene is possibly TRBD1 (5 bases). Here the CDR3 DNA reads TGTGCCAGCAGTTTGGGGGTGATCACTGAAGCTTTCTTT. Its translation is CASSLGVITEAFF.